The rows below give T cell receptor beta chains drawn from one sample of a study of patients and donors after allogeneic stem cell transplantation. Each CDR3 protein gets one entry after TCRdb re-called the RT-PCR reads with MiXCR. The table shows about 960,000 distinct CDR3 sequences, with around 17% occurring only once. Sample: blood, either unsorted or a sorted T cell fraction (not recorded which). These receptors came from a human donor who was either an allogeneic HSCT recipient or a stem cell or donor lymphocyte infusion donor (not recorded which). It is not recorded whose cells these are; they may come from a transplant donor. CDR3s leave out the opening cysteine and the closing phenylalanine or tryptophan.

J: TRBJ2-3; V: TRBV12-3/TRBV12-4; CDR3: ASRVSGTSTDTQY
J: TRBJ2-1; V: TRBV12-3/TRBV12-4; CDR3: ASLGWPANEQF
J: TRBJ1-1; V: TRBV6-5; CDR3: ASSYGSGTPAEAF
J: TRBJ1-2; V: TRBV18; CDR3: ASSRQGAYNYGYT
J: TRBJ2-7; V: TRBV4-1; CDR3: ASSQDSNRSYEQY
J: TRBJ1-2; V: TRBV12-3/TRBV12-4; CDR3: ASSLSWGSYGYT
J: TRBJ2-1; V: TRBV14; CDR3: ASSVRDTNQF
J: TRBJ2-2; V: TRBV7-3; CDR3: ASSLGQGLSTGELF
J: TRBJ2-1; V: TRBV27; CDR3: ASSFNQGNEQF
J: TRBJ2-2; V: TRBV12-3/TRBV12-4; CDR3: ASSLAPDTPGLF
J: TRBJ2-2; V: TRBV2; CDR3: ASGGGKLTGELF
J: TRBJ2-7; V: TRBV6-1; CDR3: ASSRSVRAGEQY
J: TRBJ1-1; V: TRBV24-1; CDR3: ATEDRGVSKAF
J: TRBJ1-6; V: TRBV30; CDR3: AWSVLGPLNSPLH
J: TRBJ2-7; V: TRBV9; CDR3: ASSVGGASGTYEQY
J: TRBJ1-2; V: TRBV5-6; CDR3: ASSLVSSPREGYGYT
J: TRBJ1-1; V: TRBV21-1; CDR3: ASSKRANTEAF
J: TRBJ1-1; V: TRBV6-2/TRBV6-3; CDR3: ASSYSAFLVGMNTEAF
J: TRBJ2-7; V: TRBV15; CDR3: ATSRPGQGVIEQY
J: TRBJ2-1; V: TRBV9; CDR3: ASSAHLLAGGPGEQF
J: TRBJ2-2; V: TRBV12-5; CDR3: ASGGLYGSGELF
J: TRBJ2-7; V: TRBV5-1; CDR3: ASSSHEQY
J: TRBJ2-3; V: TRBV5-5; CDR3: ASSGVPSFTDTQY
J: TRBJ2-7; V: TRBV12-3/TRBV12-4; CDR3: ASSLTRQTYEQY
J: TRBJ1-4; V: TRBV7-4; CDR3: ASSMQGRREKLF
J: TRBJ2-5; V: TRBV7-9; CDR3: ASSSPLAEGETQY
J: TRBJ2-5; V: TRBV20-1; CDR3: SAAEGLAGEETQY
J: TRBJ2-7; V: TRBV9; CDR3: ASSAQAGNYEQY
J: TRBJ1-1; V: TRBV6-5; CDR3: ASSYLNRDTEAF
J: TRBJ2-4; V: TRBV6-2/TRBV6-3; CDR3: ASSSSTSGGINIQY
J: TRBJ2-1; V: TRBV12-3/TRBV12-4; CDR3: ASSRRQGANEQF
J: TRBJ2-7; V: TRBV15; CDR3: ATSRDRGREQY
J: TRBJ1-5; V: TRBV20-1; CDR3: SATLPGRSNQPQH
J: TRBJ2-5; V: TRBV18; CDR3: ASSPDGRQETQY
J: TRBJ1-3; V: TRBV27; CDR3: ASSCYRVKGNTIY
J: TRBJ2-2; V: TRBV27; CDR3: ASSLLTGANTGELF
J: TRBJ2-7; V: TRBV19; CDR3: ASSGIAGGPTEQY
J: TRBJ2-1; V: TRBV12-3/TRBV12-4; CDR3: ASSFTLAGGYNEQF
J: TRBJ2-5; V: TRBV5-1; CDR3: ASSLAASGDQETQY
J: TRBJ2-1; V: TRBV15; CDR3: ATSTSGRAYNEQF
J: TRBJ2-7; V: TRBV12-3/TRBV12-4; CDR3: ASRASGGLWEQY
J: TRBJ2-7; V: TRBV20-1; CDR3: SARVPPAPGQGRSYEQY
J: TRBJ2-1; V: TRBV15; CDR3: ATSRDRGYEQF
J: TRBJ2-1; V: TRBV15; CDR3: ATSSKGYNEQF
J: TRBJ2-2; V: TRBV12-3/TRBV12-4; CDR3: ASSPSTGKDTGELF
J: TRBJ2-5; V: TRBV7-2; CDR3: ASSLVGNLETQY
J: TRBJ2-3; V: TRBV7-2; CDR3: ASSLDIVTDTQY
J: TRBJ1-1; V: TRBV20-1; CDR3: SAREVTEAF
J: TRBJ2-3; V: TRBV20-1; CDR3: SAREPGGPTDTQY
J: TRBJ2-1; V: TRBV7-3; CDR3: ASSLNLAGDPYNEQF
J: TRBJ1-1; V: TRBV29-1; CDR3: SVDLQGTGGEAF
J: TRBJ2-5; V: TRBV30; CDR3: AWSEGAHETQY
J: TRBJ2-4; V: TRBV27; CDR3: ASCDGLAKNIQY
J: TRBJ2-7; V: TRBV3-1; CDR3: ASSQDRPGTEQY
J: TRBJ2-7; V: TRBV3-1; CDR3: ASSHSAGSEQY
J: TRBJ1-3; V: TRBV4-1; CDR3: ASSPRTDDRRGNTIY
J: TRBJ1-5; V: TRBV12-3/TRBV12-4; CDR3: ASAMTGRYQPQH